The clone carrying this TCR beta chain was counted many times. The antigen remains unidentified. V trimming: 4 bases; J trimming: 10 bases; junction bases outside the gene matches: 8. Germline CDR1 reads DFQATT; CDR2 reads SNEGSKA (reference sequence). The CDR3 covers 14 residues. These data are taken from a study of T cells after yellow fever vaccination. Overall study: The authors prepared low-cell-number fractions using SMART-Seq v4 Ultra Low Input. General study findings and limits: Most clones from primary vaccination were detected again post-booster (96% CD4, 88% CD8). Some clonotypes were seen in both the CD4 and the CD8 compartments. These made up a small share and likely arose from convergent recombination.

UMIs and a universal primer site were added when TCR cDNA was made by 5'RACE template switching. TCRdb itself ran the 5' RACE reads through MiXCR, one entry per CDR3 protein. The data show hundreds of thousands of distinct CDR3 sequences, with around 3.6% seen just once and about 20% held by the top ten. This specimen consisted of PBMCs, obtained on the day of the yellow fever booster vaccination. The rearrangement uses TRBV20-1 and TRBJ2-1; 12 positions agree with TRBD2. The TCR comes from a man younger than 35 who received the YFV17D yellow fever vaccine. CDR3 loop: CSAISSGGAREQFF. As DNA, the CDR3 is TGCAGTGCTATTTCTAGCGGGGGGGCGCGCGAGCAGTTCTTC.